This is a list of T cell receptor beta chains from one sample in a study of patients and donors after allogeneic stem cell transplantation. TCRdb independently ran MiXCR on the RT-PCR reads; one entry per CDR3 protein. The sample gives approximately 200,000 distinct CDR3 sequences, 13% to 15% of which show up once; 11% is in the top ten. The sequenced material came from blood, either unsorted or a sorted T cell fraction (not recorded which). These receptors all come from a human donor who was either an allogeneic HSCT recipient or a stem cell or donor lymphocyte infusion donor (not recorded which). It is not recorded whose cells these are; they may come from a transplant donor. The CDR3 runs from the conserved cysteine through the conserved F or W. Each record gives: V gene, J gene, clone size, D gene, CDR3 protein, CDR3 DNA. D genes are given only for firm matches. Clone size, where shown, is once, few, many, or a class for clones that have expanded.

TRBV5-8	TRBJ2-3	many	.	CASSLGWPQGSTDTQYF	TGTGCCAGCAGCTTGGGTTGGCCGCAAGGGAGCACAGATACGCAGTATTTT
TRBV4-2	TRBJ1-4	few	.	CASSPTTGDEKLFF	TGTGCCAGCAGCCCGACGACAGGTGATGAAAAACTGTTTTTT
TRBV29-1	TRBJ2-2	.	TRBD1	CSVRDRVGGELFF	TGCAGCGTACGGGACAGGGTGGGCGGGGAGCTGTTTTTT
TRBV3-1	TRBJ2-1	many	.	CASTARPKGDNEQFF	TGTGCCAGCACCGCACGGCCTAAAGGCGACAATGAGCAGTTCTTC
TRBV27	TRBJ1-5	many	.	CASSLQVTEPQHF	TGTGCCAGCAGTTTACAGGTCACCGAGCCCCAGCATTTT
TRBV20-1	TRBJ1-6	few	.	CSARDRGSAPLHF	TGCAGTGCTAGAGATCGAGGATCGGCACCCCTCCACTTT
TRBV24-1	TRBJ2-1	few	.	CATRGVGNEQFF	TGTGCCACACGGGGAGTTGGCAATGAGCAGTTCTTC
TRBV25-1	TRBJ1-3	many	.	CASSESLETCRNTIYF	TGTGCCAGCAGTGAATCTCTGGAGACGTGTAGGAACACCATATATTTT
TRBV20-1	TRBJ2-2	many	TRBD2	CSARDGASGNTGELFF	TGCAGTGCTAGAGATGGGGCTAGCGGGAACACCGGGGAGCTGTTTTTT
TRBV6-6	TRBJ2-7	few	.	CASSPNQVQYF	TGTGCCAGCAGTCCCAACCAGGTGCAGTACTTC
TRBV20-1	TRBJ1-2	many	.	CSASVGAVYGYTF	TGCAGTGCTAGCGTGGGGGCAGTCTATGGCTACACCTTC
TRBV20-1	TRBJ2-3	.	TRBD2	CSARASGGRDTQYF	TGCAGTGCTAGAGCCAGCGGGGGGAGGGATACGCAGTATTTT
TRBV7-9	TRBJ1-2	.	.	CASSRGDGARGYTF	TGTGCCAGCAGCCGTGGTGACGGGGCTCGGGGCTACACCTTC
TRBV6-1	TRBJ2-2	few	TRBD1	CASSPGRDRGRWTGELFF	TGTGCCAGCAGTCCCGGTAGAGACAGGGGGCGGTGGACCGGGGAGCTGTTTTTT
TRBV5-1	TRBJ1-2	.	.	CASSLEARASSLYYGYTF	TGCGCCAGCAGCTTGGAGGCCAGGGCCTCCTCACTGTACTATGGCTACACCTTC
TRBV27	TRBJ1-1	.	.	CASSFTTGNTEAFF	TGTGCCAGCAGTTTCACTACAGGGAACACTGAAGCTTTCTTT
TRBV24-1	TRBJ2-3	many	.	CATSDPGPRGADTQYF	TGTGCCACCAGTGATCCGGGCCCCAGGGGGGCAGATACGCAGTATTTT
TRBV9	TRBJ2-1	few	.	CASSVGADERNEQFF	TGTGCCAGCAGCGTAGGAGCTGATGAGCGGAATGAGCAGTTCTTC
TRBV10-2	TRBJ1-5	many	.	CASSESKYSNQPQHF	TGCGCCAGCAGTGAGTCGAAGTATAGCAATCAGCCCCAGCATTTT
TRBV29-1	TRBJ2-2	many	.	CSVERALTGELFF	TGCAGCGTTGAGAGAGCTCTCACCGGGGAGCTGTTTTTT